This T cell receptor beta chain was captured by sequencing in a study of blood T cells in healthy people across ages. With a J-beta primer mix and a sample-barcoded 5' primer, a second PCR ran about 6 to 11 cycles. TCRdb reprocessed the 5' RACE reads with MiXCR, giving one entry per CDR3 protein. The table has 1.8 million or so distinct CDR3 sequences, roughly 43% seen once. The CDR3 length is 15 residues. Germline CDR1 is MGHRA and CDR2 is YSYEKL. In regard to this clonotype: Its antigen is unknown. Sequence at one end of the junction differs from germline and may be a read error.

Overall study results and limits: When set beside aged donors, long-lived donors presented more naive CD4+ cells and higher diversity.

The source material was blood. The chain combines TRBV4-1 with TRBJ2-1; 10 bases fit TRBD2. This receptor was obtained from a human donor in good health. The CDR3 sequence is CASSSIAGGYNGQFF. The CDR3 nucleotides read TGCGCCAGCAGCTCAATAGCGGGGGGCTACAATGGGCAGTTCTTC.